The 19 T cell receptor beta chains below come from one sample, sequenced in a study of cytomegalovirus exposure and HLA in healthy donors. The PCR used 60 Vbeta and 13 Jbeta primers. Some clones are missing from TCRdb's copy, which holds only in-frame ones; the method was immunoSEQ multiplex PCR. The sample yields about 170,000 clones, around 81% seen once. Input material: PBMCs. These receptors were collected from a woman between 18 and 30 years old in good health and CMV-seropositive.

The V gene is TRBV7-2, the J gene TRBJ2-5; 10 nucleotides match TRBD1. Germline trimming cut 6 bases from V and 5 bases from J; bases unmatched to any gene: 9. Germline lookup yields CDR1 SGHTA and CDR2 FQGNSA. The CDR3 is made up of 15 amino acids. The CDR3 coding sequence is TGTGCCAGCAGGATCCCGGGACAGGGGTTGGAGACCCAGTACTTC. Its protein is CASRIPGQGLETQYF.

The chain links TRBV4-3 to TRBJ2-5; TRBD2 matches 10 bases. The CDR3 runs 15 residues. J gave up 3 bases and V 2 bases, and 3 bases lay outside the gene matches. Germline V gives CDR1 LGHNA, CDR2 YSLEER. The CDR3 here is CASSQILAGEETQYF. The DNA for the CDR3 is TGCGCCAGCAGCCAAATTCTAGCGGGAGAAGAGACCCAGTACTTC.

V is TRBV25-1 and J is TRBJ1-1; D gene uncertain. V shed 4 bases and J shed 0 bases, with 12 bases lying between them. Germline loops: CDR1 MGHDK, CDR2 SYGVNS. This CDR3 is 15 amino acids long. This CDR3 is CASSADFFMNTEAFF. CDR3 DNA: TGTGCCAGCAGTGCGGACTTTTTCATGAACACTGAAGCTTTCTTT.

This clone has just a few counts. The genes are TRBV30 and TRBJ1-4, with a tentative D call TRBD1 (5 bases). The CDR3 spans 15 residues. CDR1 GTSNPN and CDR2 SVGIG come from the germline V gene (reference sequence). V was trimmed by 0 bases and J by 8 bases, leaving 16 bases between them. The CDR3 sequence: CAWSVLGPSGEKLFF. The CDR3, as DNA: TGTGCCTGGAGTGTACTGGGGCCTAGTGGGGAAAAACTGTTTTTT.

This sequence joins TRBV6-1 and TRBJ2-2, with 10 bases aligning to TRBD1. Germline V gives CDR1 MNHNS, CDR2 SASEGT. The length of the CDR3 is 14 residues. J was trimmed by 5 bases and V by 7 bases; bases with no gene match: 4. In nucleotides, the CDR3 is TGTGCCAGCAAAGGGACAGGGGATACCGGGGAGCTGTTTTTT. Encoded protein: CASKGTGDTGELFF.

The V gene is TRBV18, the J gene TRBJ1-3; D call uncertain. Germline assignment: CDR1 KGHSH and CDR2 LQKENI. V shed 1 base and J shed 0 bases, with 10 bases lying between them. CDR3 length: 16 residues. The CDR3 reads CASSPLREVSGNTIYF. DNA for the CDR3: TGTGCCAGCTCACCACTGCGAGAAGTCTCTGGAAACACCATATATTTT.

The chain employs TRBV28 and TRBJ1-6, with a tentative D call TRBD1 (6 bases). The CDR3 covers 19 residues. Germline CDR1 is MDHEN and CDR2 is SYDVKM. The ends were cut back, 5 bases at V and 2 bases at J, with 22 bases in the middle. CDR3 nucleotides: TGTGCCAGCAGTGTTGACACTATAGCAGGGGTGCCCTATAATTCACCCCTCCACTTT. Translated, it gives CASSVDTIAGVPYNSPLHF. The full variable domain, with the rest looked up from reference TRBV28 and TRBJ1-6, is DVKVTQSSRYLVKRTGEKVFLECVQDMDHENMFWYRQDPGLGLRLIYFSYDVKMKEKGDIPEGYSVSREKKERFSLILESASTNQTSMYLCASSVDTIAGVPYNSPLHFGNGTRLTVT.

The chain recombines TRBV4-2 with TRBJ2-5; 9 bases are a match to TRBD1. CDR3 length: 14 residues. V shed 0 bases and J 7 bases; nucleotides not matched to a gene: 3. Germline loops: CDR1 LGHNA, CDR2 YNFKEQ. CDR3 coding DNA: TGTGCCAGCAGCCAAGAAGGGACAGGGATGACCCAGTACTTC. This sequence encodes CASSQEGTGMTQYF.

The V call is TRBV7-9, the J call TRBJ2-7; D is ambiguous. Germline V lookup: CDR1 SEHNR, CDR2 FQNEAQ (reference sequence). V dropped 5 bases and J dropped 7 bases, with 21 bases sitting between them. The CDR3 has 15 residues. The CDR3 DNA follows: TGTGCCAGCAGCGTAACGTACGGCGACGTGAGGGAGCAGTACTTC. Encoded protein: CASSVTYGDVREQYF.

This chain links TRBV6-1 with TRBJ1-2; 8 bases match TRBD1. Per the germline V gene, CDR1 is MNHNS and CDR2 is SASEGT. The junction had 4 bases not matched to a gene; V was cut back by 2 bases and J by 8 bases. CDR3 length: 13 amino acids. The CDR3 DNA sequence: TGTGCCAGCAGTGAACGGACAGGGAGCGGCTACACCTTC. This gives the protein CASSERTGSGYTF.

The rearrangement uses TRBV7-9 and TRBJ2-7; D is undetermined. V lost 6 bases to trimming and J lost 2 bases, with 5 bases between them. This CDR3 is built from 11 residues. The germline V gene has CDR1 SEHNR and CDR2 FQNEAQ (reference sequence). In DNA, the CDR3 is TGTGCCAGCAGTATAACCTACGAGCAGTACTTC. Its protein is CASSITYEQYF.

V gene TRBV9 combines with J gene TRBJ2-5, with 10 nucleotides matching TRBD1. The V segment lost 2 bases and the J segment 4 bases; nucleotides outside the gene matches: 5. The CDR3 length is 15 residues. Germline CDR1 reads SGDLS; CDR2 reads YYNGEE. The CDR3 nucleotides read TGTGCCAGCAGCGTCGACAGGGGGCCCTTAGAGACCCAGTACTTC. Protein: CASSVDRGPLETQYF.

The V call is TRBV4-3, the J call TRBJ1-2; TRBD1 matches 9 bases. J lost 3 bases, V lost 4 bases, and 15 bases had no gene match. CDR1 is LGHNA, CDR2 YSLEER, per germline. The CDR3 runs to 18 residues. The CDR3, as DNA: TGCGCCAGCAGCCCGATAGGGACAGGGAGGGGGGTCGACTATGGCTACACCTTC. As protein: CASSPIGTGRGVDYGYTF.

The chain joins TRBV6-5 to TRBJ1-2; a weak D match, TRBD1 (6 bases). Germline V gene data show CDR1 as MNHEY and CDR2 as SVGAGI. Trimming took off 2 bases at V and 6 bases at J, with 13 bases between the two ends. The CDR3 length is 14 residues. CDR3 DNA sequence: TGTGCCAGCAGTTACACCAACGACAGGAATGGCTACACCTTC. It encodes CASSYTNDRNGYTF.

The chain recombines TRBV7-2 with TRBJ1-1; D might be TRBD1 (5 bases). Trimming removed 6 bases at V and 8 bases at J, with 19 bases between. The CDR3 loop spans 14 amino acids. Germline V lookup: CDR1 SGHTA, CDR2 FQGNSA. CDR3 DNA: TGTGCCAGCAGGACCCTCGCCAGGGCTGCCGAAGCTTTCTTT. It encodes CASRTLARAAEAFF.

The chain combines TRBV4-1 with TRBJ2-3; 10 positions match TRBD2. Germline CDR1 and CDR2: MGHRA and YSYEKL. The CDR3 runs 16 residues. The V gene end was trimmed by 4 bases and the J gene end by 0 bases; junction bases not matched to a gene: 4. This chain's CDR3 is CASSPSGGASTDTQYF. As DNA, the CDR3 is TGCGCCAGCAGCCCTAGCGGGGGAGCTAGCACAGATACGCAGTATTTT.

The rearrangement joins TRBV7-9 to TRBJ1-2; D may be TRBD1 (6 bases). The CDR3 contains 14 residues. CDR1 is SEHNR and CDR2 is FQNEAQ in the germline V gene (reference sequence). Trimming shortened V by 5 bases and J by 2 bases, and 12 bases separated the two germline ends. The CDR3 DNA sequence: TGTGCCAGCAGCCCTAACAGGGAAAACTATGGCTACACCTTC. This sequence encodes CASSPNRENYGYTF.

V and J are TRBV7-3 and TRBJ1-2, with 8 bases fitting TRBD1. The V gene end was trimmed by 5 bases and the J gene end by 2 bases; junction bases not matched to a gene: 7. CDR3 size: 15 residues. Germline assignment: CDR1 SGHTA and CDR2 FQGTGA. DNA of the CDR3: TGTGCCAGCAGCCCAACCGGACAGGGCAACTATGGCTACACCTTC. Translated: CASSPTGQGNYGYTF.

The chain couples TRBV9 to TRBJ2-2; possible D gene TRBD1, 5 bases. Germline V gene sequence: CDR1 SGDLS, CDR2 YYNGEE. V was cut by 3 bases and J by 5 bases, with 11 bases left in between. There are 14 residues in the CDR3. This chain's CDR3 is CASSAEGETGELFF. The CDR3 nucleotides are TGTGCCAGCAGCGCAGAAGGGGAAACCGGGGAGCTGTTTTTT.